This TCR beta chain was found in a study of shared clonotypes between healthy human individuals. The study, taken as a whole, reports: Sharing of clonotypes among donors was expected to vary with sequencing depth.

Clones were read by immunoSEQ multiplex PCR, and TCRdb kept only the in-frame ones, dropping some. The sample consists of under 1 million clones, about 92% of them appearing once. The CDR3 has 16 residues. In the naive CD8 group, cells lacked CD45RO and were positively selected for CCR7, so terminally differentiated effector memory CD45RA+ cells were left out. Concerning this clone itself: Antigen specificity is unknown.

The chain employs TRBV21-1 and TRBJ2-7; the D call in the table, TRBD1, was not verified against the DNA. TRBV21-1 is a listed pseudogene. This TCR derives from a man younger than 40 in good health. The source material was naive CD8+ T cells sorted from blood. CDR3 residues: CASSKNPRTGTDEQYF. CDR3 DNA sequence: TGTGCCAGCAGCAAGAATCCCCGGACAGGGACGGACGAGCAGTACTTC.